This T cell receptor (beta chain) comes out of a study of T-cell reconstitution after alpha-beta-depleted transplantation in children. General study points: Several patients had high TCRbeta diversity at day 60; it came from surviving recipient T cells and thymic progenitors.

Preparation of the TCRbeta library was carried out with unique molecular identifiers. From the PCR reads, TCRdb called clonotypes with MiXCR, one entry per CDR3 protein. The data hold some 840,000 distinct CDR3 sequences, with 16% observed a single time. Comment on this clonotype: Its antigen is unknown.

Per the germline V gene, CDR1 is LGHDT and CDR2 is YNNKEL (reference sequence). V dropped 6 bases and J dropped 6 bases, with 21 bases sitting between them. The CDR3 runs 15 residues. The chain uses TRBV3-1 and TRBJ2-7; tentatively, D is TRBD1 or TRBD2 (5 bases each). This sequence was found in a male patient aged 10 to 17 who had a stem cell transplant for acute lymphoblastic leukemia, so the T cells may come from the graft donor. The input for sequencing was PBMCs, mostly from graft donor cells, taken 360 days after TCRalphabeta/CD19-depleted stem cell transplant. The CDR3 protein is CASRPTGTLPTEQYF. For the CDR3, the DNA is TGTGCCAGCAGGCCAACCGGGACGCTCCCGACCGAGCAGTACTTC.